The rows below give T cell receptor beta chains drawn from one sample of a study of shared clonotypes between healthy human individuals. Sequenced by immunoSEQ multiplex PCR; TCRdb stores in-frame clones only, minus some. The repertoire has some 1,600,000 clones, approximately 98% of them found once; the top ten carry around 0.45%. Specimen: naive CD4+ T cells sorted from blood. The receptor source for this set is a man between 25 and 39 years old in good health. CDR3s include the opening cysteine and the closing phenylalanine or tryptophan.

V gene,CDR3 protein
TRBV4-1,CASSPTDRDVYEQYF
TRBV2,CASSIERTNNEQFF
TRBV5-1,CASSVAELGIYEQYF
TRBV7-2,CASSLATYEQYF
TRBV28,CASTSPSPGKPQHF
TRBV11-2,CASSPPAGTPTYRVWGYTF
TRBV27,CASSLTGGRYEQYF
TRBV29-1,CSVKNEGYEQYF
TRBV7-2,CASSLGGGSGANVLTF
TRBV7-7,CASSRSGTLDTQYF
TRBV5-4,CASSLVPRNTEAFF
TRBV18,CASSPPVAGRETQYF
TRBV5-1,CASSLEYRSSTDTQYF
TRBV5-4,CASSLGGSRSYNEQFF
TRBV25-1,CASSDPGRGGETQYF
TRBV6-5,CASSTSIISREQYF
TRBV28,CASSFSSGGGNQPQHF
TRBV5-1,CASSLVASGTSSYNEQFF
TRBV6-1,CASSDYQPQHF
TRBV7-9,CASSSLGTGGYGYTF
TRBV6-1,CASSAHSGTSTDTQYF
TRBV6-5,CASSEMYEQFF
TRBV10-3,CAISDQGAGSGNTIYF
TRBV18,CASSRSGSSSYNEQFF
TRBV7-9,CASSPGLAAAYEQYF